This is a list of T cell receptor beta chains from one sample in a study of T cell repertoires in cytomegalovirus infection. MiXCR was run by TCRdb on the reads, yielding one entry per CDR3 protein. The sample records hundreds of thousands of distinct CDR3 sequences, roughly a sixth being singletons. The sequencing input was PBMCs. The receptors were sampled from a human donor in good health (CMV status not recorded). Some clones in this sample may be carry-over from other donors' samples. Each CDR3 is given with its conserved first and last residue. D genes are given only for firm matches. Size is stated for part of the rows, as once, few or many counts, or as a class when the clone is expanded.

CDR3aa: CASSPMAVENEKLFF; CDR3nt: TGTGCCAGCAGCCCTATGGCGGTAGAGAATGAAAAACTGTTTTTT; abundance: many; len: 15; v_gene: TRBV7-6; d_gene: .; j_gene: TRBJ1-4
CDR3aa: CASSLVVGLNTEAFF; CDR3nt: TGTGCCAGCAGCTTAGTTGTAGGGTTGAACACTGAAGCTTTCTTT; abundance: many; len: 15; v_gene: TRBV7-2; d_gene: .; j_gene: TRBJ1-1
CDR3aa: CASSLGVGANVLTF; CDR3nt: TGCGCCAGCAGCTTGGGAGTTGGGGCCAACGTCCTGACTTTC; abundance: .; len: 14; v_gene: TRBV5-1; d_gene: .; j_gene: TRBJ2-6
CDR3aa: CASSFDSAYEQYF; CDR3nt: TGTGCCAGCAGCTTCGACAGTGCCTACGAGCAGTACTTC; abundance: many; len: 13; v_gene: TRBV5-6; d_gene: .; j_gene: TRBJ2-7
CDR3aa: CASSPNPGSAEAFF; CDR3nt: TGCGCCAGCAGCCCAAACCCAGGGTCGGCTGAAGCTTTCTTT; abundance: many; len: 14; v_gene: TRBV4-3; d_gene: .; j_gene: TRBJ1-1
CDR3aa: CAISESGPYYGYTF; CDR3nt: TGTGCCATCAGTGAGTCGGGTCCTTACTATGGCTACACCTTC; abundance: .; len: 14; v_gene: TRBV10-3; d_gene: .; j_gene: TRBJ1-2
CDR3aa: CASSQPGQGGEQYF; CDR3nt: TGTGCCAGCAGCCAACCCGGACAGGGGGGCGAGCAGTACTTC; abundance: many; len: 14; v_gene: TRBV7-6; d_gene: TRBD1; j_gene: TRBJ2-7
CDR3aa: CSARTGLGFTYEQYF; CDR3nt: TGCAGTGCTAGGACAGGGCTGGGCTTCACCTACGAGCAGTACTTC; abundance: .; len: 15; v_gene: TRBV20-1; d_gene: TRBD1; j_gene: TRBJ2-7
CDR3aa: CASSSRLAGTGETQYF; CDR3nt: TGTGCCAGCAGCTCACGACTAGCGGGGACGGGGGAGACCCAGTACTTC; abundance: .; len: 16; v_gene: TRBV6-1; d_gene: TRBD2; j_gene: TRBJ2-5
CDR3aa: CSADLRQARTDTQYF; CDR3nt: TGCAGTGCTGACCTAAGACAGGCCCGCACAGATACGCAGTATTTT; abundance: many; len: 15; v_gene: TRBV20-1; d_gene: .; j_gene: TRBJ2-3
CDR3aa: CATTGLNSPLHF; CDR3nt: TGTGCCACCACAGGGTTGAATTCACCCCTCCACTTT; abundance: .; len: 12; v_gene: TRBV10-3; d_gene: .; j_gene: TRBJ1-6
CDR3aa: CASYGGGGYGYTF; CDR3nt: TGTGCCAGCTATGGGGGGGGGGGCTATGGCTACACCTTC; abundance: .; len: 13; v_gene: TRBV12-3/TRBV12-4; d_gene: .; j_gene: TRBJ1-2
CDR3aa: CASSQEGLASYEQYF; CDR3nt: TGTGCCAGCAGCCAGGAGGGGCTAGCTTCCTACGAGCAGTACTTC; abundance: few; len: 15; v_gene: TRBV3-1; d_gene: .; j_gene: TRBJ2-7
CDR3aa: CASSDGQGASGANVLTF; CDR3nt: TGTGCCAGCAGTGACGGACAGGGGGCCTCTGGGGCCAACGTCCTGACTTTC; abundance: .; len: 17; v_gene: TRBV25-1; d_gene: TRBD1; j_gene: TRBJ2-6
CDR3aa: CASSLAGTPFFDTGELFF; CDR3nt: TGTGCCAGCAGCCTCGCCGGGACACCCTTTTTTGACACCGGGGAGCTGTTTTTT; abundance: many; len: 18; v_gene: TRBV7-2; d_gene: .; j_gene: TRBJ2-2
CDR3aa: CSATRGNTEAFF; CDR3nt: TGCAGTGCTACCAGGGGGAACACTGAAGCTTTCTTT; abundance: .; len: 12; v_gene: TRBV20-1; d_gene: .; j_gene: TRBJ1-1
CDR3aa: CASSLNSGNIDGYTF; CDR3nt: TGTGCCAGCAGCTTAAATTCGGGCAACATCGATGGCTACACCTTC; abundance: many; len: 15; v_gene: TRBV7-3; d_gene: .; j_gene: TRBJ1-2
CDR3aa: CAISEGQRNTEAFF; CDR3nt: TGTGCCATCAGTGAGGGACAGAGGAACACTGAAGCTTTCTTT; abundance: few; len: 14; v_gene: TRBV10-3; d_gene: .; j_gene: TRBJ1-1
CDR3aa: CSARDWGETQYF; CDR3nt: TGCAGTGCTAGAGATTGGGGAGAGACCCAGTACTTC; abundance: few; len: 12; v_gene: TRBV20-1; d_gene: .; j_gene: TRBJ2-5
CDR3aa: CASSYPGTTYEQYF; CDR3nt: TGTGCCAGCAGCTACCCCGGGACAACCTACGAGCAGTACTTC; abundance: many; len: 14; v_gene: TRBV7-2; d_gene: .; j_gene: TRBJ2-7
CDR3aa: CSARDSQKLRQETQYF; CDR3nt: TGCAGTGCTAGAGATAGCCAGAAGTTAAGACAAGAGACCCAGTACTTC; abundance: .; len: 16; v_gene: TRBV20-1; d_gene: .; j_gene: TRBJ2-5
CDR3aa: CASRRGTSGGSYEQYF; CDR3nt: TGTGCCAGCCGGCGAGGGACTAGCGGGGGATCCTACGAGCAGTACTTC; abundance: .; len: 16; v_gene: TRBV2; d_gene: TRBD2; j_gene: TRBJ2-7
CDR3aa: CASSYASEPQHF; CDR3nt: TGTGCCAGCAGTTACGCCTCTGAGCCCCAGCATTTT; abundance: many; len: 12; v_gene: TRBV12-3/TRBV12-4; d_gene: .; j_gene: TRBJ1-5
CDR3aa: CSAIGGRPYNEQFF; CDR3nt: TGCAGTGCTATAGGGGGGCGCCCCTACAATGAGCAGTTCTTC; abundance: .; len: 14; v_gene: TRBV20-1; d_gene: .; j_gene: TRBJ2-1
CDR3aa: CASSQDGRGGQGTQYF; CDR3nt: TGTGCCAGCAGCCAAGATGGTAGAGGAGGTCAGGGGACGCAGTATTTT; abundance: .; len: 16; v_gene: TRBV4-2; d_gene: .; j_gene: TRBJ2-3
CDR3aa: CASSLGGNHELINYGYTF; CDR3nt: TGTGCCAGCAGCTTGGGGGGAAACCACGAGCTAATCAACTATGGCTACACCTTC; abundance: .; len: 18; v_gene: TRBV5-4; d_gene: .; j_gene: TRBJ1-2
CDR3aa: CASSPGTDYGYTF; CDR3nt: TGTGCCAGCAGCCCAGGGACAGACTATGGCTACACCTTC; abundance: many; len: 13; v_gene: TRBV7-9; d_gene: TRBD1; j_gene: TRBJ1-2
CDR3aa: CASSLEVRGNEQFF; CDR3nt: TGTGCCAGCAGCTTAGAGGTACGGGGCAATGAGCAGTTCTTC; abundance: .; len: 14; v_gene: TRBV7-9; d_gene: .; j_gene: TRBJ2-1
CDR3aa: CASSKWDKGDNIQYF; CDR3nt: TGTGCCAGCAGCAAGTGGGACAAAGGGGATAACATTCAGTACTTC; abundance: .; len: 15; v_gene: TRBV7-9; d_gene: .; j_gene: TRBJ2-4
CDR3aa: CASRQAGVAGGYTF; CDR3nt: TGTGCCAGCAGACAAGCAGGGGTCGCCGGAGGCTACACCTTC; abundance: .; len: 14; v_gene: TRBV28; d_gene: .; j_gene: TRBJ1-2
CDR3aa: CSARTRDRSSYEQYF; CDR3nt: TGCAGTGCTAGAACCCGGGACCGGAGCTCCTACGAGCAGTACTTC; abundance: few; len: 15; v_gene: TRBV20-1; d_gene: .; j_gene: TRBJ2-7
CDR3aa: CASSPTGGGNQPQHF; CDR3nt: TGTGCCAGCAGCCCTACAGGGGGCGGGAATCAGCCCCAGCATTTT; abundance: many; len: 15; v_gene: TRBV7-9; d_gene: TRBD1; j_gene: TRBJ1-5
CDR3aa: CSARIGGGETQYF; CDR3nt: TGCAGTGCTAGAATAGGCGGTGGGGAGACCCAGTACTTC; abundance: many; len: 13; v_gene: TRBV20-1; d_gene: .; j_gene: TRBJ2-5
CDR3aa: CASSLTGDRASYNKQFF; CDR3nt: TGCGCCAGCAGCCTTACCGGGGACAGGGCATCCTACAATAAGCAGTTCTTC; abundance: .; len: 17; v_gene: TRBV5-1; d_gene: TRBD1; j_gene: TRBJ2-1
CDR3aa: CASSLGGQTFTEAFF; CDR3nt: TGTGCCAGCAGCTTGGGGGGACAGACTTTCACTGAAGCTTTCTTT; abundance: .; len: 15; v_gene: TRBV5-3; d_gene: TRBD1; j_gene: TRBJ1-1
CDR3aa: CASSLGGATDTQYF; CDR3nt: TGTGCCAGCAGCTTAGGAGGGGCCACAGATACGCAGTATTTT; abundance: many; len: 14; v_gene: TRBV7-2; d_gene: .; j_gene: TRBJ2-3
CDR3aa: CASSFLLAGQTQYF; CDR3nt: TGTGCCAGCAGCTTCCTCCTAGCAGGGCAGACCCAGTACTTC; abundance: many; len: 14; v_gene: TRBV7-2; d_gene: .; j_gene: TRBJ2-5
CDR3aa: CASSLGQSQETQYF; CDR3nt: TGTGCCAGCAGCTTAGGGCAAAGCCAAGAGACCCAGTACTTC; abundance: many; len: 14; v_gene: TRBV7-2; d_gene: .; j_gene: TRBJ2-5
CDR3aa: CSASQTGSGGGSNYNEQFF; CDR3nt: TGCAGTGCTAGCCAAACCGGGAGCGGGGGGGGTTCGAACTACAATGAGCAGTTCTTC; abundance: .; len: 19; v_gene: TRBV20-1; d_gene: TRBD2; j_gene: TRBJ2-1
CDR3aa: CASSPRFGSNNSPLHF; CDR3nt: TGTGCCAGTAGTCCCCGTTTTGGGAGTAACAATTCACCCCTCCACTTT; abundance: .; len: 16; v_gene: TRBV19; d_gene: .; j_gene: TRBJ1-6
CDR3aa: CASSPGTSYNEQFF; CDR3nt: TGTGCCAGCAGTCCCGGGACTAGCTACAATGAGCAGTTCTTC; abundance: few; len: 14; v_gene: TRBV28; d_gene: TRBD2; j_gene: TRBJ2-1
CDR3aa: CSASNTGQGGEQYF; CDR3nt: TGCAGTGCTAGTAACACAGGGCAGGGGGGCGAGCAGTACTTC; abundance: .; len: 14; v_gene: TRBV20-1; d_gene: .; j_gene: TRBJ2-7